A selection of T cell receptor beta chains follows, all from one sample in a study of cytomegalovirus exposure and HLA in healthy donors. Profiled with immunoSEQ multiplex PCR; TCRdb holds only in-frame clones, not every one. The sample shows roughly 180,000 clones, around 79% of them seen only once. Source material: PBMCs. The receptors were gathered from a man aged 50-60 years in good health and CMV-seropositive. CDR3s include the opening cysteine and the closing phenylalanine or tryptophan. The D gene is left open where the match is weak. Not all rows give a size; the values are once, few, many and, for expanded clones, a class.

J | size | V | D | CDR3 | DNA
TRBJ2-2 | - | TRBV18 | TRBD1 | CASSPRDRGLGGELFF | TGTGCCAGCTCACCACGAGACAGGGGGCTCGGCGGGGAGCTGTTTTTT
TRBJ1-5 | once | TRBV19 | - | CASSIEVRNQPQHF | TGTGCCAGTAGTATTGAGGTTCGCAATCAGCCCCAGCATTTT
TRBJ2-2 | - | TRBV7-9 | - | CSSTPGGGSTGELFF | TGTTCCAGCACCCCAGGCGGGGGCAGCACCGGGGAGCTGTTTTTT
TRBJ1-4 | - | TRBV18 | - | CASSLRQKSNEKLFF | TGTGCCAGCTCACTTAGACAGAAAAGTAATGAAAAACTGTTTTTT
TRBJ1-1 | - | TRBV28 | - | CASSLPTGMGTEAFF | TGTGCCAGCAGTCTACCAACAGGGATGGGCACTGAAGCTTTCTTT
TRBJ2-1 | once | TRBV5-5 | TRBD2 | CASSFAGGSYNEQFF | TGTGCCAGCAGCTTTGCGGGGGGTTCCTACAATGAGCAGTTCTTC
TRBJ2-3 | few | TRBV2 | - | CASGSDTQYF | TGTGCCAGCGGCTCCGATACGCAGTATTTT
TRBJ1-6 | few | TRBV7-8 | TRBD1 | CASSFGDRVVSSPLHF | TGTGCCAGCAGCTTCGGAGACAGGGTGGTCTCTTCACCCCTCCACTTT
TRBJ2-7 | - | TRBV7-2 | - | CASSLVREQYF | TGTGCCAGCAGCCTAGTGCGGGAGCAGTACTTC
TRBJ1-2 | once | TRBV7-2 | TRBD1 | CASSAFRDRGLGGYTF | TGTGCCAGCAGCGCCTTCCGGGACAGGGGGCTAGGAGGCTACACCTTC
TRBJ2-7 | - | TRBV7-3 | TRBD1 | CASSLSDRGAEQYF | TGTGCCAGCAGCTTATCGGACAGGGGAGCCGAGCAGTACTTC
TRBJ1-5 | - | TRBV5-6 | - | CASSLGRRVPQPQHF | TGTGCCAGCAGCTTGGGAAGGAGGGTACCTCAGCCCCAGCATTTT
TRBJ2-1 | - | TRBV28 | TRBD2 | CASRSGGADEQFF | TGTGCCAGCAGGAGCGGGGGGGCAGATGAGCAGTTCTTC
TRBJ2-2 | - | TRBV11-3 | - | CASSSTVYTGELFF | TGTGCCAGCAGCTCGACAGTATACACCGGGGAGCTGTTTTTT
TRBJ1-5 | few | TRBV4-3 | TRBD1 | CASSRYWDREGSNQPQHF | TGCGCCAGCAGCCGGTACTGGGACAGGGAGGGTAGCAATCAGCCCCAGCATTTT
TRBJ1-1 | - | TRBV7-2 | - | CASSLIQGRTEAFF | TGTGCCAGCAGCCTTATCCAGGGGAGAACTGAAGCTTTCTTT
TRBJ1-1 | - | TRBV4-3 | - | CASSLTLQDTEAFF | TGCGCCAGCAGCCTAACCTTACAGGACACTGAAGCTTTCTTT
TRBJ2-2 | - | TRBV7-2 | - | CASSSGDRLGTYTGELFF | TGTGCCAGCAGCTCCGGGGACCGGCTCGGGACATACACCGGGGAGCTGTTTTTT
TRBJ2-3 | - | TRBV2 | TRBD2 | CASSEQRGVGDTQYF | TGTGCCAGCAGTGAACAGCGGGGGGTGGGAGATACGCAGTATTTT
TRBJ1-4 | - | TRBV19 | TRBD1 | CASSPRQGAGVGEKLFF | TGTGCCAGTAGTCCCCGACAGGGGGCCGGTGTAGGGGAAAAACTGTTTTTT
TRBJ1-2 | - | TRBV9 | TRBD1 | CASSSRTGGGGYTF | TGTGCCAGCAGCTCTAGGACAGGGGGAGGTGGCTACACCTTC
TRBJ1-1 | - | TRBV2 | - | CASSGRRGTEAFF | TGTGCCAGCAGTGGACGAAGGGGGACTGAAGCTTTCTTT
TRBJ1-5 | - | TRBV5-8 | TRBD1 | CASSRGQANQPQHF | TGTGCCAGCAGCCGGGGACAGGCAAATCAGCCCCAGCATTTT
TRBJ1-2 | - | TRBV5-6 | - | CASSFKRTDYGYTF | TGTGCCAGCAGCTTCAAGAGGACAGACTATGGCTACACCTTC
TRBJ2-3 | - | TRBV2 | TRBD2 | CASRGLAGGLGTDTQYF | TGTGCCAGCAGGGGACTAGCGGGGGGGCTGGGCACAGATACGCAGTATTTT
TRBJ2-7 | - | TRBV27 | TRBD1 | CASSLGTGGQYEQYF | TGTGCCAGCAGTTTAGGAACAGGGGGGCAGTACGAGCAGTACTTC
TRBJ1-3 | - | TRBV4-1 | - | CASSQDGLRGNTIYF | TGCGCCAGCAGCCAAGACGGGTTGCGAGGAAACACCATATATTTT
TRBJ1-2 | - | TRBV6-5 | TRBD1 | CASSYDRGYGYTF | TGTGCCAGCAGTTACGACAGGGGGTATGGCTACACCTTC
TRBJ1-3 | - | TRBV7-9 | - | CASSPFTNSGNTIYF | TGTGCCAGCAGCCCATTTACAAATTCTGGAAACACCATATATTTT
TRBJ2-1 | once | TRBV2 | TRBD1 | CASKAQGGYNEQFF | TGTGCCAGCAAAGCACAGGGGGGCTACAATGAGCAGTTCTTC
TRBJ1-6 | - | TRBV9 | TRBD1 | CASSVAPVGQGSPLHF | TGTGCCAGCAGCGTAGCTCCGGTGGGACAGGGTTCACCCCTCCACTTT
TRBJ2-7 | - | TRBV10-1 | TRBD2 | CASRGITWGGMFNEQYF | TGCGCCAGCAGAGGGATCACATGGGGGGGGATGTTCAACGAGCAGTACTTC
TRBJ1-2 | few | TRBV5-4 | - | CASSLEQNYGYTF | TGTGCCAGCAGCTTGGAACAGAACTATGGCTACACCTTC
TRBJ1-2 | - | TRBV2 | - | CASSARRTLNYGYTF | TGTGCCAGCAGCGCCAGACGGACTCTTAACTATGGCTACACCTTC
TRBJ1-6 | - | TRBV7-2 | TRBD1 | CASSLGQGVRISPLHF | TGTGCCAGCAGCTTAGGACAGGGGGTTAGAATTTCACCCCTCCACTTT
TRBJ1-2 | - | TRBV30 | TRBD1 | CAWSPKGATNYGYTF | TGTGCCTGGAGTCCCAAGGGGGCAACTAACTATGGCTACACCTTC
TRBJ1-1 | - | TRBV28 | - | CASSFGGYAEAFF | TGTGCCAGCAGTTTTGGGGGGTACGCTGAAGCTTTCTTT
TRBJ1-1 | - | TRBV9 | TRBD1 | CASSQGQGASNTEAFF | TGTGCCAGCAGCCAGGGACAGGGGGCGTCGAACACTGAAGCTTTCTTT
TRBJ1-5 | few | TRBV9 | TRBD1 | CASSVAGTEGQPQHF | TGTGCCAGCAGCGTAGCTGGGACAGAGGGTCAGCCCCAGCATTTT
TRBJ2-3 | - | TRBV27 | - | CASSFLGVGSTDTQYF | TGTGCCAGCAGTTTTCTAGGCGTCGGGTCCACAGATACGCAGTATTTT
TRBJ2-1 | - | TRBV13 | - | CASSPSTPGLDEQFF | TGTGCCAGCAGCCCCTCGACCCCGGGGTTGGATGAGCAGTTCTTC
TRBJ1-1 | once | TRBV4-3 | - | CASSLQQGDTEAFF | TGCGCCAGCAGCCTTCAACAGGGAGATACTGAAGCTTTCTTT
TRBJ1-6 | few | TRBV5-4 | TRBD1 | CASSIGQGPRRTLHF | TGTGCCAGCAGCATCGGACAGGGACCACGTAGGACCCTCCACTTT
TRBJ2-5 | - | TRBV6-1 | - | CASSWGTAQETQYF | TGTGCCAGCTCGTGGGGCACAGCACAAGAGACCCAGTACTTC
TRBJ1-1 | - | TRBV28 | TRBD1 | CASSSIWGQANTEAFF | TGTGCCAGCAGTTCGATATGGGGACAGGCGAACACTGAAGCTTTCTTT
TRBJ2-7 | - | TRBV5-5 | - | CASSPLYEQYF | TGTGCCAGCAGCCCCCTCTACGAGCAGTACTTC